Described below is a single T cell receptor (beta chain) sequence and its context. Its antigen remains unidentified. The data are from a study of CD4+ T cells in melanoma. V trimming: 2 bases; J trimming: 9 bases; junction bases outside the gene matches: 6. The CDR3 runs to 15 residues. Germline-derived CDR1 and CDR2 are SGHTA and FQGTGA. Broader study findings: In melanoma, neoantigen-specific CD4+ T cells reportedly differed in differentiation state. CD8+ T cell, macrophage and B cell function reportedly correlated with neoantigen-specific CD4+ T cells.

Here immunoSEQ multiplex PCR was the method, and the copy in TCRdb shows in-frame clones only, minus some. The repertoire consists of roughly 12,000 clones, with around 69% occurring once and the leading ten covering 7.5% to 9.5%. This clonotype originated in a human donor with melanoma. This rearrangement joins TRBV7-3 to TRBJ2-1; 11 nucleotides agree with TRBD2. Sequencing was carried out using cells from a culture (not recorded whether cultured in vitro). CDR3 nucleotide sequence: TGTGCCAGCAGCTTACTTAGCGGGGGGGCTCGTGAGCAGTTCTTC. It is translated as CASSLLSGGAREQFF.